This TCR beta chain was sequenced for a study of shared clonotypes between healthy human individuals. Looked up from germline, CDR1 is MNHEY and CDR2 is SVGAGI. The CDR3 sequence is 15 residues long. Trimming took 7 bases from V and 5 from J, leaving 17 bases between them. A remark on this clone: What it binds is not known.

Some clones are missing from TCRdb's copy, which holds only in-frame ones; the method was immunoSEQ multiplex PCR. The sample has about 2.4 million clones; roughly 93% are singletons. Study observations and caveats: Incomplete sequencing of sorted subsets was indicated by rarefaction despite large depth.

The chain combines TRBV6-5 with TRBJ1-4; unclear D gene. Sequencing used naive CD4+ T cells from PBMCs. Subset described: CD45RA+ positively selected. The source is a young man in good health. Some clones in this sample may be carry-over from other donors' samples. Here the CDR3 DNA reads TGTGCCAGCACAAACGGGCATACCATAAATGAAAAACTGTTTTTT. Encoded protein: CASTNGHTINEKLFF.